The clone carrying this TCR beta chain has only a few counts. What it recognizes is unknown. This specimen comes from a study of T cell repertoires in cytomegalovirus infection. Overall study context: Carrying CMV and the relevant HLA type showed in public TCR beta signatures.

One entry per CDR3 protein results from TCRdb running MiXCR on the reads. The repertoire holds about 60,000 distinct CDR3 sequences, with 33% as singletons. Findings and limits, study-wide: Predominance within the ex vivo response was attributable to HLA-C-restricted CMV-specific TCR beta clonotypes. The study identified carriers of CMV plus the relevant HLA from cumulative public TCR beta family frequency.

The germline CDR1 and CDR2 sequences are LNHDA and SQIVND (reference sequence). The CDR3 has 13 residues. Trimming removed 10 bases from V and 3 bases from J, with 15 bases in between. The TCR was taken from a human donor in good health (CMV status not recorded). Some clones in this sample may be carry-over from other donors' samples. The specimen sequenced was PBMCs, sequenced either directly or after in vitro stimulation (not recorded which). V usage is TRBV19 and J usage is TRBJ2-5, with unresolved D. The CDR3 loop reads CATHSGMEETQYF. DNA of the CDR3: TGTGCCACCCACAGTGGGATGGAAGAGACCCAGTACTTC.